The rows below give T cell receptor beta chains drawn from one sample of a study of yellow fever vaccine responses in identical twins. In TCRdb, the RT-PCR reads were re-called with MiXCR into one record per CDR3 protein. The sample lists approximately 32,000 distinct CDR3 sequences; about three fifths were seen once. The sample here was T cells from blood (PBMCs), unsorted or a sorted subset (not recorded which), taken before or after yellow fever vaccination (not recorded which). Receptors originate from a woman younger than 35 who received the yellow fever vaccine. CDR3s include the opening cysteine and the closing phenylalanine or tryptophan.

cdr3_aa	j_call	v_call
CASSPNSQETQYF	TRBJ2-5	TRBV18
CASSPGFSGANVLTF	TRBJ2-6	TRBV5-1
CSVDKAPSYNEQFF	TRBJ2-1	TRBV29-1
CASSEGTGQQPQHF	TRBJ1-5	TRBV11-3
CATSDSGTGAPIETQYF	TRBJ2-5	TRBV24-1
CSARPGTATNEKLFF	TRBJ1-4	TRBV20-1
CASSKDFTGELFF	TRBJ2-2	TRBV4-1
CASSLDWVAGHHEQFF	TRBJ2-1	TRBV11-3
CASSQSSGSVGYTF	TRBJ1-2	TRBV3-1
CASSLGGSANEQFF	TRBJ2-1	TRBV11-3
CASSGELAGGTGELFF	TRBJ2-2	TRBV11-2
CASSHNGLAGGVDTQYF	TRBJ2-3	TRBV23-1
CSVDSRGSLDEQFF	TRBJ2-1	TRBV29-1
CASSLGQGDTQYF	TRBJ2-3	TRBV2
CASSQDRQGASGANVLTF	TRBJ2-6	TRBV4-3
CASSFIGSEKLFF	TRBJ1-4	TRBV12-3/TRBV12-4
CASSWDTIYEQYF	TRBJ2-7	TRBV12-3/TRBV12-4
CASSHRSHQPQHF	TRBJ1-5	TRBV23-1
CATVRGENTGELFF	TRBJ2-2	TRBV10-3
CASRVAKNIQYF	TRBJ2-4	TRBV2
CASSPGGPNQPQHF	TRBJ1-5	TRBV18
CASSAGDQPQHF	TRBJ1-5	TRBV12-3/TRBV12-4
CASSPRRYNYGYTF	TRBJ1-2	TRBV3-1
CASSLAAGFDTEAFF	TRBJ1-1	TRBV7-6
CASSLGTSGEKEQFF	TRBJ2-1	TRBV12-3/TRBV12-4
CASSVSGGETQYF	TRBJ2-5	TRBV7-2
CASSPGTGAYSNQPQHF	TRBJ1-5	TRBV18
CSVRQGKTGELFF	TRBJ2-2	TRBV29-1
CASSYSSYAGQGKNEQFF	TRBJ2-1	TRBV6-2/TRBV6-3
CASSFRSSTDTQYF	TRBJ2-3	TRBV28
CASSQDPPGGNQPQHF	TRBJ1-5	TRBV4-1